This TCR beta chain derives from a study of CD8 T cell repertoires and HIV-1 epitope variants. Looking at the study overall: Twenty-five autologous and known Gag and Nef epitope variant peptides each stimulated T cells separately. Control wells had CMV/EBV/flu peptides, negative Ebola AY9, or no peptide. Separate from the cultures, 1M uncultured T cells served as baseline.

Concerning this clone: Its antigen is unknown.

General observations from the study: This assay reports beta chains of antigen-expanded cells, not T cell function.

V gave up 3 bases and J gave up 1 base, with 15 bases separating them. The CDR3 totals 16 residues. Germline loops: CDR1 SGHAT, CDR2 FQNNGV. This table comes from immunoSEQ multiplex PCR, and its TCRdb copy is limited to in-frame clones, with some not included. This table has several thousand clones, less than 70% appearing once. The V call is TRBV11-2, the J call TRBJ2-5, with TRBD2 as a possible D gene (5 bases). The specimen was cultured CD8+ T cells derived from PBMCs. This receptor was obtained from a male donor with HIV. CDR3 nucleotides: TGTGCCAGCAGCTTTGGAAGCGGAATGGGCCAAGAGACCCAGTACTTC. Translating it yields CASSFGSGMGQETQYF. The full variable domain, in which reference TRBV11-2 and TRBJ2-5 provide the parts outside the CDR3, is EAGVAQSPRYKIIEKRQSVAFWCNPISGHATLYWYQQILGQGPKLLIQFQNNGVVDDSQLPKDRFSAERLKGVDSTLKIQPAKLEDSAVYLCASSFGSGMGQETQYFGPGTRLLVL.